One sample yielded the 30 T cell receptor beta chains listed below, sequenced in a study of cytomegalovirus exposure and HLA in healthy donors. PCR used 60 Vbeta primers and 13 Jbeta primers. Data came from immunoSEQ multiplex PCR; TCRdb stores just in-frame clones and leaves some out. The sample table sets out tens of thousands of clones. The source material was PBMCs. The receptors were gathered from a woman aged 55-69 years in good health and CMV-seronegative.

The chain has TRBV4-2 and TRBJ2-7; a possible D gene is TRBD2 (6 bases). V shed 5 bases and J shed 2 bases, with 19 bases lying between them. Germline V gene data show CDR1 as LGHNA and CDR2 as YNFKEQ. The CDR3 has 16 residues. CDR3 protein: CASSSSSGTRTYEQYF. The CDR3, as DNA: TGTGCCAGCAGCTCCTCTTCCGGGACTCGAACCTACGAGCAGTACTTC.

J is TRBJ1-5 and V is TRBV28, with TRBD1 matching over 7 bases. V trimming: 6 bases; J trimming: 0 bases; junction bases outside the gene matches: 5. The germline gives CDR1 MDHEN, CDR2 SYDVKM. There are 15 residues in the CDR3. CDR3 sequence (DNA): TGTGCCAGCAGGGCAGGGGGACGTAGCAATCAGCCCCAGCATTTT. As protein: CASRAGGRSNQPQHF.

This chain uses TRBV7-9 with TRBJ2-5; D ambiguous. The tail of the sequence fits TRBJ2-7 better, so the J call may be wrong. CDR1 and CDR2 (germline): SEHNR, FQNEAQ (reference sequence). The CDR3 is 16 amino acids. The CDR3 nucleotides read TGTGCCAGCAGCTCAGAGGCGCGGAAATCCCCCTACGAGCAGTACTTC. This sequence encodes CASSSEARKSPYEQYF.

The chain carries TRBV27 and TRBJ1-2; the match to TRBD1 covers 8 bases. V shed 6 bases and J 7 bases; nucleotides not matched to a gene: 10. Germline values: CDR1 MNHEY, CDR2 SMNVEV (reference sequence). The CDR3 is made up of 14 amino acids. The CDR3 DNA is TGTGCCAGCAGATCTTCAGGGGGCGTACGTGGCTACACCTTC. This translates into CASRSSGGVRGYTF.

The chain combines TRBV28 with TRBJ1-4, with 9 bases aligning to TRBD1. CDR1 and CDR2 (germline): MDHEN, SYDVKM. Losses at the gene ends were 10 bases for V and 8 bases for J; bases not matched to a gene: 8. The CDR3 sequence is 13 residues long. The CDR3 nucleotides are TGTGCCACCCAGACAGGGGGAAACGAAAAACTGTTTTTT. Protein: CATQTGGNEKLFF.

The chain combines TRBV6-5 with TRBJ2-5; TRBD2 matches at 9 bases. Germline CDR1 is MNHEY and CDR2 is SVGAGI. J lost 3 bases, V lost 0 bases, and 5 bases had no gene match. This CDR3 is built from 16 residues. CDR3 bases: TGTGCCAGCAGTTACTCGGTAGCGGGAGCGGAAGAGACCCAGTACTTC. Its protein is CASSYSVAGAEETQYF.

V gene TRBV6-4 combines with J gene TRBJ2-5, with TRBD1 matching 8 bases. V trimming: 5 bases; J trimming: 4 bases; junction bases outside the gene matches: 9. CDR1 is MRHNA, CDR2 SNTAGT, per germline. The CDR3 sequence is 15 residues long. The CDR3 here is CASSINFGQGETQYF. The CDR3 nucleotides read TGTGCCAGCAGTATAAACTTCGGACAGGGAGAGACCCAGTACTTC.

In nucleotides, the CDR3 is TGTGCCAGCAGCCCCGGACGGGGAGGATCTGGCTACACCTTC. Its translation is CASSPGRGGSGYTF. This sequence joins TRBV5-4 and TRBJ1-2; D remains ambiguous. The CDR3 covers 14 residues. Germline CDR1 SGHNT, CDR2 YYREEE (reference sequence). Trimming removed 4 bases at V and 7 bases at J, with 17 bases between.

The rearrangement links TRBV6-6 to TRBJ1-1; 12 bases agree with TRBD1. Germline trimming cut 6 bases from V and 4 bases from J; bases unmatched to any gene: 3. The V gene's germline CDR1 is MNHNY and CDR2 SVGAGI (reference sequence). This CDR3 has 14 residues. The CDR3 DNA reads TGTGCCAGCAGCCTGGGACAGGGGGCCACTGAAGCTTTCTTT. Protein product: CASSLGQGATEAFF.

The chain recombines TRBV28 with TRBJ1-2; 7 nucleotides match TRBD1. CDR1 is MDHEN, CDR2 SYDVKM, per germline. J was trimmed by 3 bases and V by 5 bases; bases with no gene match: 6. The CDR3 loop spans 14 amino acids. CDR3 sequence: CASSESQGYYGYTF. DNA for the CDR3: TGTGCCAGCAGTGAGTCACAGGGGTACTATGGCTACACCTTC.

The chain uses TRBV27 and TRBJ1-6; tentative D call: TRBD1 (5 bases). The CDR3 has 14 amino acids. The V gene's germline CDR1 is MNHEY and CDR2 SMNVEV (reference sequence). The V end lost 10 bases, the J end lost 8 bases, and 18 bases lay between the germline ends. The CDR3: CATRIGGMDSPLHF. CDR3 sequence (DNA): TGTGCCACTCGAATCGGGGGGATGGATTCACCCCTCCACTTT.

CDR3 protein: CASSPQLGSNEQFF. For the CDR3, the DNA is TGTGCCAGCAGCCCTCAACTGGGCTCAAATGAGCAGTTCTTC. This chain connects TRBV11-2 to TRBJ2-1; no clear D. Germline lookup yields CDR1 SGHAT and CDR2 FQNNGV. V lost 5 bases, J lost 7 bases, and 15 bases lay in between. The CDR3 runs to 14 residues. Together with reference TRBV11-2 and TRBJ2-1, the CDR3 gives the full variable domain: EAGVAQSPRYKIIEKRQSVAFWCNPISGHATLYWYQQILGQGPKLLIQFQNNGVVDDSQLPKDRFSAERLKGVDSTLKIQPAKLEDSAVYLCASSPQLGSNEQFFGPGTRLTVL.

The chain employs TRBV11-2 and TRBJ1-2; 8 bases fit TRBD1. The CDR3 loop spans 17 amino acids. The V and J ends lost 1 base and 8 bases, in that order; junction bases with no gene match: 15. In germline, CDR1 is SGHAT, CDR2 FQNNGV. The CDR3 DNA is TGTGCCAGCAGCTTAGGAGAATTGTTAGGGACAGGTCGAGGCTACACCTTC. Translated: CASSLGELLGTGRGYTF.

The chain recombines TRBV7-6 with TRBJ1-2; perhaps TRBD1 as D (6 bases). V was cut by 0 bases and J by 12 bases, with 14 bases left in between. Germline-derived CDR1 and CDR2 are SGHVS and FNYEAQ. CDR3 length: 13 residues. The chain's CDR3 is CASSLAGQPPDTF. The CDR3 DNA reads TGTGCCAGCAGCTTAGCAGGACAGCCCCCGGACACCTTC.

The chain uses TRBV29-1 and TRBJ1-1, with TRBD1 identical over 9 bases. V lost 7 bases, J lost 0 bases, and 12 bases stayed unmatched. The CDR3 spans 16 residues. Germline values: CDR1 SQVTM, CDR2 ANQGSEA. CDR3 amino acids: CSARGRDRAVNTEAFF. In DNA, the CDR3 is TGCAGCGCTCGAGGGCGGGACAGGGCCGTGAACACTGAAGCTTTCTTT. Full variable domain (rest looked up from reference TRBV29-1 and TRBJ1-1): SAVISQKPSRDICQRGTSLTIQCQVDSQVTMMFWYRQQPGQSLTLIATANQGSEATYESGFVIDKFPISRPNLTFSTLTVSNMSPEDSSIYLCSARGRDRAVNTEAFFGQGTRLTVV.

The CDR3 DNA follows: TGTGCCAGCAGTCGTATCCGGGGACAGGGGATTGAAAAACTGTTTTTT. Protein: CASSRIRGQGIEKLFF. This rearrangement joins TRBV5-5 to TRBJ1-4; TRBD1 aligns across 10 bases. The CDR3 loop spans 16 amino acids. CDR1 is SGHKS and CDR2 is YYEKEE in the germline V gene (reference sequence). Trimming cost V 5 bases and J 7 bases; bases outside gene matches: 11. Full variable domain (outside the CDR3, taken from reference TRBV5-5 and TRBJ1-4): DAGVTQSPTHLIKTRGQQVTLRCSPISGHKSVSWYQQVLGQGPQFIFQYYEKEERGRGNFPDRFSARQFPNYSSELNVNALLLGDSALYLCASSRIRGQGIEKLFFGSGTQLSVL.

This chain connects TRBV28 to TRBJ1-2, with 7 nucleotides matching TRBD1. Looked up from germline, CDR1 is MDHEN and CDR2 is SYDVKM. The CDR3 consists of 13 residues. The trim removed 5 bases at V and 5 bases at J, leaving 5 bases unmatched. CDR3 sequence reads: CASSPGQKYGYTF. The CDR3 nucleotides read TGTGCCAGCAGTCCGGGACAGAAGTATGGCTACACCTTC.

The V call is TRBV7-9, the J call TRBJ1-1; 9 nucleotides line up with TRBD1. The J segment lost 3 bases and the V segment lost 5 bases, leaving 4 bases of the junction unmatched. The CDR3 covers 14 residues. Germline CDR1 and CDR2: SEHNR and FQNEAQ (reference sequence). CDR3: CASSLRQGDTEAFF. CDR3 bases: TGTGCCAGCAGCCTAAGACAGGGGGACACTGAAGCTTTCTTT.

This chain joins TRBV28 and TRBJ1-1; 8 nucleotides line up with TRBD1. The CDR3 is made up of 13 amino acids. CDR1 is MDHEN, CDR2 SYDVKM, per germline. After removal of 5 bases from V and 10 bases from J, the junction contained 9 bases not matched to a gene. CDR3 nucleotide sequence: TGTGCCAGCAGTGATGGGCAGGGGGCGTCAGCTTTCTTT. Its translation: CASSDGQGASAFF.

The chain is built from TRBV4-3 and TRBJ1-4; D perhaps matches TRBD1 (6 bases). This CDR3 has 18 residues. Trimming removed 2 bases from V and 0 bases from J, with 16 bases in between. Germline V gene sequence: CDR1 LGHNA, CDR2 YSLEER. CDR3 sequence: CASSQLLRGGATNEKLFF. In DNA form, the CDR3 reads TGCGCCAGCAGCCAATTACTCAGGGGTGGTGCAACTAATGAAAAACTGTTTTTT.

The chain couples TRBV28 to TRBJ2-3; TRBD2 is a possible D gene (7 bases). Germline V gene data show CDR1 as MDHEN and CDR2 as SYDVKM. Trimming took 4 bases from V and 5 from J, leaving 13 bases between them. The CDR3 is 14 residues long. In nucleotides, the CDR3 is TGTGCCAGCAGTTCCCCTAGGGGGGGAGATACGCAGTATTTT. Amino acids: CASSSPRGGDTQYF.

The V gene is TRBV6-1, the J gene TRBJ2-7; possible D gene TRBD2, 5 bases. With 8 bases removed from V and 6 bases from J, the gap between germline ends came to 8 bases. This CDR3 contains 10 residues. Germline V lookup: CDR1 MNHNS, CDR2 SASEGT. CDR3 sequence (DNA): TGTGCCAGCGGAGAGGGCGAGCAGTACTTC. It yields the protein CASGEGEQYF.

The chain couples TRBV5-1 to TRBJ2-1; D is unclear. Trimming shortened V by 0 bases and J by 5 bases, and 9 bases separated the two germline ends. The length of the CDR3 is 14 residues. Per the germline V gene, CDR1 is SGHRS and CDR2 is YFSETQ. The CDR3 nucleotides are TGCGCCAGCAGCTTGGAGATTTACAACAATGAGCAGTTCTTC. Translating gives CASSLEIYNNEQFF.

The chain recombines TRBV5-1 with TRBJ2-3; 7 nucleotides agree with TRBD2. From germline, CDR1 is SGHRS and CDR2 YFSETQ. V lost 0 bases, J lost 4 bases, and 2 bases stayed unmatched. The CDR3 covers 14 residues. DNA of the CDR3: TGCGCCAGCAGCTTGGCGGGAGGAGCAGATACGCAGTATTTT. Protein sequence: CASSLAGGADTQYF.

The chain's CDR3 is CASSRDLAGGETQYF. DNA for the CDR3: TGTGCCAGCAGCCGAGACCTAGCGGGCGGAGAGACCCAGTACTTC. The chain joins TRBV27 to TRBJ2-5; 8 nucleotides agree with TRBD2. V lost 6 bases, J lost 4 bases, and 10 bases stayed unmatched. This CDR3 comprises 15 residues. Germline loops: CDR1 MNHEY, CDR2 SMNVEV (reference sequence).

This chain joins TRBV7-9 and TRBJ1-2; TRBD1 aligns across 7 bases. After removal of 5 bases from V and 8 bases from J, the junction contained 8 bases not matched to a gene. The CDR3 length is 13 residues. Per the germline V gene, CDR1 is SEHNR and CDR2 is FQNEAQ (reference sequence). The CDR3: CASSSDRAGGYTF. The CDR3 DNA reads as TGTGCCAGCAGCAGCGACAGGGCGGGAGGCTACACCTTC.

A note on this clone: The sample carries other DNA sequences with the same CDR3. CDR3 in amino acids: CASSLLAGSYNEQFF. CDR3 bases: TGTGCCAGCAGCTTATTGGCGGGTTCCTACAATGAGCAGTTCTTC. This rearrangement joins TRBV7-2 to TRBJ2-1; possibly TRBD2 for D (5 bases). The CDR3 loop spans 15 amino acids. Trimming took 2 bases from V and 1 from J, leaving 9 bases between them. Germline V gene lookup returns CDR1 SGHTA and CDR2 FQGNSA.

The V gene is TRBV5-1, the J gene TRBJ2-2; no firm D call. Trimming left V 0 bases short and J 0 bases short, with 6 bases between. This CDR3 region has 15 residues. Germline V lookup: CDR1 SGHRS, CDR2 YFSETQ. The CDR3 sequence: CASSLDNANTGELFF. In DNA form, the CDR3 reads TGCGCCAGCAGCTTGGACAACGCGAACACCGGGGAGCTGTTTTTT.

This sequence joins TRBV5-1 and TRBJ2-5; 7 positions agree with TRBD1. Trimming cost V 4 bases and J 4 bases; bases outside gene matches: 10. From germline, CDR1 is SGHRS and CDR2 YFSETQ. CDR3 length: 15 amino acids. The CDR3 sequence is CASSRVGGRRETQYF. DNA of the CDR3: TGCGCCAGCAGCCGAGTAGGGGGCAGGCGAGAGACCCAGTACTTC.

This chain uses TRBV29-1 with TRBJ1-1, with 7 bases aligning to TRBD1. This CDR3 has 12 amino acids. V lost 6 bases, J lost 1 base, and 2 bases stayed unmatched. Per the germline V gene, CDR1 is SQVTM and CDR2 is ANQGSEA. The CDR3 nucleotides read TGCAGCGTGGGACAGACGAACACTGAAGCTTTCTTT. Translated, it gives CSVGQTNTEAFF.